The text below deals with one T cell receptor beta chain. The data originate from a study of T cell repertoires in cytomegalovirus infection. Study-level information: Shared public TCR beta signatures pointed to both CMV infection and a matching HLA type.

TCRdb independently ran MiXCR on the reads; one entry per CDR3 protein. The table shows about 190,000 distinct CDR3 sequences, with about 30% occurring only once. The CDR3 spans 14 residues. Germline CDR1 and CDR2: KGHSH and LQKENI. V was cut by 6 bases and J by 1 base, with 12 bases left in between. The rearrangement links TRBV18 to TRBJ1-1, with a weak D call TRBD1 (6 bases). Specimen: PBMCs. This clonotype was obtained from a human donor in good health (CMV status not recorded). Some clones in this sample may be carry-over from other donors' samples. CDR3 nucleotides: TGTGCCAGCTCGTCGAAACAGGGGAACACTGAAGCTTTCTTT. Its translation is CASSSKQGNTEAFF.